What follows are 23 T cell receptor beta chains derived from one specimen sequenced in a study of CD8+CD57+ T cells in acquired aplastic anemia. Genomic DNA acted as the template from which TCR beta VDJ combination and CDR3 sequence profiling were carried out. MiXCR was run by TCRdb on the reads, yielding one entry per CDR3 protein. The sample has approximately 200,000 distinct CDR3 sequences; around 60% are singletons. The sequenced sample was sorted CD4+, CD8+, or CD8+CD57+ T cells (not recorded which) from PBMCs. Receptors were obtained from a human donor in good health.

V gene TRBV10-3 combines with J gene TRBJ2-3; TRBD2 agrees at 9 bases. Germline V gene data show CDR1 as ENHRY and CDR2 as SYGVKD. The CDR3 has 15 residues. With V trimmed by 5 bases and J by 0 bases, 3 bases remained unmatched. CDR3 nucleotide sequence: TGTGCCATCAGTTCTAGCGGGAAGAGCACAGATACGCAGTATTTT. Amino acids: CAISSSGKSTDTQYF.

This clonotype was counted only a few times. DNA for the CDR3: TGCAGCGTTGGGGAGATCTATGGCTACACCTTC. Protein sequence: CSVGEIYGYTF. This sequence joins TRBV29-1 and TRBJ1-2; D remains ambiguous. This CDR3 has 11 amino acids. From germline, CDR1 is SQVTM and CDR2 ANQGSEA. V lost 4 bases, J lost 4 bases, and 7 bases lay in between.

As to this clonotype: An end of the junction differs from the germline gene, which may be a read error. The rearrangement links TRBV5-1 to TRBJ1-1; 7 bases match TRBD1. The CDR3 totals 15 residues. Germline V gene sequence: CDR1 SGHRS, CDR2 YFSETQ. The CDR3 here is CASSSQGGTNTETFF. CDR3 bases: TGCGCCAGCAGCAGTCAAGGGGGCACGAACACTGAAACTTTCTTT.

Ten or more counts support this clonotype. This chain connects TRBV7-9 to TRBJ2-1; 10 bases match TRBD2. V shed 5 bases and J 8 bases; nucleotides not matched to a gene: 9. The CDR3 covers 15 residues. Germline-derived CDR1 and CDR2 are SEHNR and FQNEAQ (reference sequence). CDR3 loop: CASSEIAGGEDEQFF. In DNA, the CDR3 is TGTGCCAGCAGCGAAATAGCGGGGGGCGAAGATGAGCAGTTCTTC.

J is TRBJ1-2 and V is TRBV20-1, with TRBD1 matching over 8 bases. The CDR3 covers 15 residues. Germline-derived CDR1 and CDR2 are DFQATT and SNEGSKA (reference sequence). V lost 5 bases and J lost 0; bases outside the gene matches: 8. The CDR3 protein is CSAPDRATSNYGYTF. The CDR3 DNA reads TGCAGTGCTCCGGACAGGGCAACTTCTAACTATGGCTACACCTTC.

The chain employs TRBV6-2 or TRBV6-3 and TRBJ2-3, with TRBD1 as a possible D gene (6 bases). Trimming removed 5 bases from V and 2 bases from J, with 14 bases in between. Looked up from germline, CDR1 is MNHEY and CDR2 is SVGEGT. This CDR3 region has 15 residues. CDR3 nucleotides: TGTGCCAGCAGTCCCGAAGGGGGACCCACAGATACGCAGTATTTT. Amino acid sequence: CASSPEGGPTDTQYF.

CDR3 loop: CASSSGLAVNNEQFF. Here the CDR3 DNA reads TGTGCCAGCAGCTCGGGACTAGCGGTAAACAATGAGCAGTTCTTC. This chain uses TRBV7-6 with TRBJ2-1; the match to TRBD2 covers 11 bases. Germline V gives CDR1 SGHVS, CDR2 FNYEAQ. The CDR3 loop spans 15 amino acids. J was trimmed by 5 bases and V by 4 bases; bases with no gene match: 4.

The table lists this clonotype with a few counts. This chain uses TRBV28 with TRBJ1-1; 10 bases align to TRBD1. The germline CDR1 and CDR2 sequences are MDHEN and SYDVKM. The CDR3 is 13 amino acids. The J segment lost 4 bases and the V segment lost 7 bases, leaving 3 bases of the junction unmatched. The CDR3 loop is CASTGTGVTEAFF. DNA of the CDR3: TGTGCCAGCACCGGGACAGGGGTCACTGAAGCTTTCTTT.

The V gene is TRBV7-8, the J gene TRBJ1-5; D call uncertain. CDR3 length equals 16 residues. Trimming left V 1 base short and J 6 bases short, with 16 bases between. CDR1 is SGHVS, CDR2 FQNEAQ, per germline. CDR3 protein: CASSLEVVGVRQPQHF. The CDR3 DNA follows: TGTGCCAGCAGCTTAGAGGTAGTGGGCGTCCGTCAGCCCCAGCATTTT.

This clonotype has at least ten counts. V and J are TRBV24-1 and TRBJ2-3; possibly TRBD1 for D (6 bases). The germline gives CDR1 KGHDR, CDR2 SFDVKD. Trimming removed 2 bases at V and 1 base at J, with 18 bases between. CDR3 length: 18 residues. The chain's CDR3 is CATSDYNRVGGGTDTQYF. The CDR3 coding sequence is TGTGCCACCAGTGATTACAACAGGGTTGGAGGCGGCACAGATACGCAGTATTTT.

The chain carries TRBV7-9 and TRBJ1-5, with 11 nucleotides matching TRBD1. The length of the CDR3 is 15 residues. Trimming took 5 bases from V and 7 from J; bases not matched to a gene: 7. Germline values: CDR1 SEHNR, CDR2 FQNEAQ (reference sequence). DNA for the CDR3: TGTGCCAGCAGCCTAACTGGGACAGGGGGACAGCCCCAGCATTTT. This sequence encodes CASSLTGTGGQPQHF.

V and J are TRBV9 and TRBJ2-3, with 10 bases matching TRBD1. The ends lost 3 bases at V and 4 bases at J; junction bases unmatched: 5. The germline V gene has CDR1 SGDLS and CDR2 YYNGEE. This CDR3 spans 15 amino acids. CDR3 in amino acids: CASSGTGGRSDTQYF. CDR3 DNA: TGTGCCAGCAGCGGGACAGGGGGAAGGTCAGATACGCAGTATTTT.

This clonotype was observed at least ten times. The V gene is TRBV6-5, the J gene TRBJ2-1; TRBD2 aligns across 14 bases. This CDR3 is built from 16 residues. Trimming at V came to 6 bases and at J to 14 bases, leaving 15 bases not matched to a gene. Germline values: CDR1 MNHEY, CDR2 SVGAGI. CDR3 residues: CASSPDGTSGSVYEFF. For the CDR3, the DNA is TGTGCCAGCAGCCCAGACGGGACTAGCGGGAGTGTCTATGAGTTCTTC.

A single count supports this clonotype. The chain uses TRBV7-3 and TRBJ1-2, with D unclear. This CDR3 has 10 residues. Germline assignment: CDR1 SGHTA and CDR2 FQGTGA. V was cut by 3 bases and J by 7 bases, with 3 bases left in between. The CDR3: CASSFSGYTF. The CDR3 bases are TGTGCCAGCAGCTTTTCTGGCTACACCTTC.

The V call is TRBV7-3, the J call TRBJ2-5; D gene ambiguous. This CDR3 has 13 amino acids. Trimming removed 5 bases at V and 2 bases at J, with 9 bases between. Germline V gene data show CDR1 as SGHTA and CDR2 as FQGTGA. The DNA of the CDR3 is TGTGCCAGCAGCCAAGTGGCACAAGAGACCCAGTACTTC. Translated, it gives CASSQVAQETQYF.

The chain uses TRBV7-2 and TRBJ1-2; the D gene is possibly TRBD1 (6 bases). The CDR3 has 15 residues. Per germline, CDR1 SGHTA and CDR2 FQGNSA. The V gene lost 1 base and the J gene lost 4 bases, with 13 bases spanning the gap. In DNA, the CDR3 is TGTGCCAGCAGCTTAGTTCGGGGGCGGAGCTATGGCTACACCTTC. Amino acid sequence: CASSLVRGRSYGYTF.

The rearrangement joins TRBV12-5 to TRBJ2-1; 9 bases align to TRBD2. The germline V gene has CDR1 LGHNT and CDR2 FRNRAP. The CDR3 has 19 amino acids. V trimming: 6 bases; J trimming: 8 bases; junction bases outside the gene matches: 23. This chain's CDR3 is CASGLQVGLAGVVSHEQFF. DNA for the CDR3: TGTGCTAGTGGGCTCCAGGTGGGATTAGCGGGAGTGGTGTCGCATGAGCAGTTCTTC.

This clonotype was observed a handful of times. The V call is TRBV7-2, the J call TRBJ1-1; perhaps TRBD1 as D (6 bases). Trimming removed 5 bases at V and 1 base at J, with 14 bases between. The length of the CDR3 is 15 residues. Germline V gene sequence: CDR1 SGHTA, CDR2 FQGNSA. In nucleotides, the CDR3 is TGTGCCAGCAGCCGAGGGGGAGCTGAGAACACTGAAGCTTTCTTT. Its translation is CASSRGGAENTEAFF.

This clonotype was seen ten or more times. The rearrangement joins TRBV24-1 to TRBJ2-3; D gene ambiguous. Trimming removed 3 bases from V and 7 bases from J, with 4 bases in between. The germline V gene encodes CDR1 KGHDR and CDR2 SFDVKD. There are 11 residues in the CDR3. CDR3 nucleotide sequence: TGTGCCACCAGTGATCCCAATACGCAGTATTTT. Amino acid sequence: CATSDPNTQYF.

The V gene is TRBV28, the J gene TRBJ2-1; weak D call: TRBD2 (5 bases). This CDR3 spans 15 amino acids. V lost 11 bases and J lost 5, with 22 bases in between. Germline V gene lookup returns CDR1 MDHEN and CDR2 SYDVKM. CDR3 sequence: CAGTATSWSHNEQFF. CDR3 sequence (DNA): TGTGCCGGCACTGCCACTAGTTGGTCCCACAATGAGCAGTTCTTC.

This chain uses TRBV5-1 with TRBJ2-2, with D unclear. V lost 4 bases and J lost 1, with 14 bases in between. Germline CDR1 reads SGHRS; CDR2 reads YFSETQ. There are 16 residues in the CDR3. CDR3 in DNA: TGCGCCAGCAGCCTTGCCGGACCTCGGAACACCGGGGAGCTGTTTTTT. This encodes CASSLAGPRNTGELFF.

The CDR3 coding sequence is TGTGCCACGAGGGACAGGAATGGCTACACCTTC. It is translated as CATRDRNGYTF. The chain uses TRBV19 and TRBJ1-2; 8 bases are shared with TRBD1. V lost 10 bases to trimming and J lost 6 bases; unmatched junction nucleotides: 4. The germline V gene has CDR1 LNHDA and CDR2 SQIVND (reference sequence). CDR3 length: 11 residues. The full variable domain, rest sourced from reference TRBV19 and TRBJ1-2, is DGGITQSPKYLFRKEGQNVTLSCEQNLNHDAMYWYRQDPGQGLRLIYYSQIVNDFQKGDIAEGYSVSREKKESFPLTVTSAQKNPTAFYLCATRDRNGYTFGSGTRLTVV.

V is TRBV7-9 and J is TRBJ2-2; weak D call: TRBD1 (5 bases). The V and J ends lost 6 bases and 5 bases respectively, with 13 bases between them. The CDR3 runs to 14 residues. The germline V gene encodes CDR1 SEHNR and CDR2 FQNEAQ (reference sequence). The CDR3 bases are TGTGCCAGCAGTCTCGAAAGGGGTACCGGGGAGCTGTTTTTT. Translation: CASSLERGTGELFF. The whole variable domain, filled in from reference TRBV7-9 and TRBJ2-2, reads DTGVSQNPRHKITKRGQNVTFRCDPISEHNRLYWYRQTLGQGPEFLTYFQNEAQLEKSRLLSDRFSAERPKGSFSTLEIQRTEQGDSAMYLCASSLERGTGELFFGEGSRLTVL.